Listed below are T cell receptor beta chains from one sample, sequenced in a study of human T cells and chemical hapten exposure. Using its own MiXCR run on the RACE reads, TCRdb lists one record per CDR3 protein. This sample has fewer than 130,000 distinct CDR3 sequences, with 11% found just once. This material consisted of whole blood, taken in connection with sensitization to the hapten diphenylcyclopropenone (DPC). Receptors originate from a middle-aged woman with alopecia areata. Some clones in this sample may be carry-over from other donors' samples. CDR3s include the opening cysteine and the closing phenylalanine or tryptophan. A D gene is named only where the DNA matches it firmly. Size tells how often a clone was seen (once, few, many) or the class of an expanded clone, and some rows leave it out.

many	TRBV7-9	TRBJ2-1	TRBD1	TGTGCCAGCAGCTTAGATGGGACAGCCTACAATGAGCAGTTCTTC	CASSLDGTAYNEQFF
few	TRBV9	TRBJ2-1	NA	TGTGCCAGTCCCGACCCGCTGAATAGGGGTGAGCAGTTCTTC	CASPDPLNRGEQFF
many	TRBV7-2	TRBJ2-5	NA	TGTGCCAGCAGCTCCGACAGGCAAGAGACCCAGTACTTC	CASSSDRQETQYF
many	TRBV20-1	TRBJ1-2	NA	TGCAGTGCTAGAGATTTCAGTGGAGGGGGCTACACCTTC	CSARDFSGGGYTF
few	TRBV19	TRBJ2-2	NA	TGTGCCGCGGGACAAGGGGGCTCCACCGGGGAGCTGTTTTTT	CAAGQGGSTGELFF
NA	TRBV6-1	TRBJ1-1	NA	TGTGCCAGCAGTGAAGAGGCGGGGTGGACTGAAGCTTTCTTT	CASSEEAGWTEAFF
NA	TRBV5-5	TRBJ2-2	TRBD1	TGTGCCAGCAGAATTCCAGGGGGCCCGAACACCGGGGAGCTGTTTTTT	CASRIPGGPNTGELFF
NA	TRBV6-2/TRBV6-3	TRBJ1-6	TRBD1	TGTGCCAGCAGGGGGACAGCTAATTCACCCCTCCACTTT	CASRGTANSPLHF
NA	TRBV9	TRBJ2-3	NA	TGTGCCAGCAGCGCCTCGTCTGCAGATACGCAGTATTTT	CASSASSADTQYF
few	TRBV12-3/TRBV12-4	TRBJ1-3	TRBD1	TGTGCCAGCAGTTTCCTCGACAGGGGACGGAACACCATATATTTT	CASSFLDRGRNTIYF
NA	TRBV2	TRBJ1-4	NA	TGTGCCAGCAGTGAGGCCCCTCTAGCGGCAACTAATGAAAAACTGTTTTTT	CASSEAPLAATNEKLFF
NA	TRBV19	TRBJ2-1	NA	TGTGCCAGTAGTCTACCCCCTGGGAGCTCCTACAATGAGCAGTTCTTC	CASSLPPGSSYNEQFF
few	TRBV28	TRBJ1-1	NA	TGTGCCAGCAGTCTCGCAGGGCCCCGCGGCACTGAAGCTTTCTTT	CASSLAGPRGTEAFF
few	TRBV5-1	TRBJ1-5	TRBD1	TGCGCCAGCAGCTCGGGACAGGGCAATCAGCCCCAGCATTTT	CASSSGQGNQPQHF
NA	TRBV9	TRBJ2-3	NA	TGTGCCAGCAGCGCGACTGGTACAGATACGCAGTATTTT	CASSATGTDTQYF
many	TRBV5-5	TRBJ1-4	NA	TGTGCCAGCAGCCCGGGAGGCCAGGGGTTGGCGGAAAAACTGTTTTTT	CASSPGGQGLAEKLFF
few	TRBV2	TRBJ2-5	TRBD2	TGTGCCAGCAGCCCGACTAGCGGGGGGCCAGGGACCCAGTACTTC	CASSPTSGGPGTQYF
few	TRBV14	TRBJ2-5	NA	TGTGCCAGCAGCCAAGTAGCAGGGGGAGGAGAGACCCAGTACTTC	CASSQVAGGGETQYF
many	TRBV28	TRBJ1-4	TRBD1	TGTGCCAGCAGTGCTCCGGGACAGGGCCCTAAAAAACTGTTTTTT	CASSAPGQGPKKLFF
few	TRBV7-2	TRBJ2-4	TRBD1	TGTGCCAGCAGCTCCCTTGACAGGGGGAAAAACATTCAGTACTTC	CASSSLDRGKNIQYF
NA	TRBV4-3	TRBJ1-6	NA	TGCGCCAGCGGTCCAACTCGGGTCACTAAGTTCACCCTCCACTTT	CASGPTRVTKFTLHF
many	TRBV12-3/TRBV12-4	TRBJ1-4	TRBD1	TGTGCCAGCAGAGTCCTGGGACAGGGTCAGTCGAAACTGTTTTTT	CASRVLGQGQSKLFF
NA	TRBV19	TRBJ2-3	NA	TGTGCCAGTAGTATCACCGTCAGCAATACGCAGTATTTT	CASSITVSNTQYF
NA	TRBV7-9	TRBJ2-7	NA	TGTGCCAGCAGTTCTCCCGGGGGCAACTACGAGCAGTACTTC	CASSSPGGNYEQYF
many	TRBV29-1	TRBJ1-2	NA	TGCAGCGTTGAATATGGGGGCCAGGTCGGTGGCTACACCTTC	CSVEYGGQVGGYTF
once	TRBV15	TRBJ1-1	NA	TGTGCCACCAGCAGTGGCAGACGGGGTTCTCAGGCTTTCTTT	CATSSGRRGSQAFF
many	TRBV10-3	TRBJ1-1	NA	TGTGCCATCAGTGTGGAGGCAAAGGACACTGAAGCTTTCTTT	CAISVEAKDTEAFF
once	TRBV29-1	TRBJ2-1	TRBD2	TGCAGCGTTGAAGAGGTAGCGGGCACCCTAAGGGAGCAGTTCTTC	CSVEEVAGTLREQFF
many	TRBV6-1	TRBJ1-2	TRBD1	TGTGCCAGCAGCCCCAGGGGGCAGGGGTCTGGCTACACCTTC	CASSPRGQGSGYTF
NA	TRBV11-1	TRBJ1-1	NA	TGTGCCAGCAGCATCTACAGCCTGGGGCCTGCTGAAGCTTTCTTT	CASSIYSLGPAEAFF
few	TRBV7-9	TRBJ2-1	TRBD2	TGTGCCAGCAGCAACCTCACCCCTAGCGGGAGTAGGGCTAGTAACTCCTACAATGAGCAGTTCTTC	CASSNLTPSGSRASNSYNEQFF
NA	TRBV6-1	TRBJ1-2	NA	TGTGCCAGCAGTGTAGGCGGAAGAACCTATGGCTACACCTTC	CASSVGGRTYGYTF
few	TRBV5-6	TRBJ1-2	NA	TGTGCCAGCAGCTCGGCCGGCTATGGCTACACCTTC	CASSSAGYGYTF
few	TRBV4-2	TRBJ2-7	TRBD2	TGTGCCAGCAGCGAGCGGGAGGGACTCCGCGAGCAGTACTTC	CASSEREGLREQYF
many	TRBV20-1	TRBJ2-3	NA	TGCAGTGCTAGAGATCTGAGACTCAGCACAGATACGCAGTATTTT	CSARDLRLSTDTQYF
NA	TRBV15	TRBJ2-3	NA	TGTGCCACCAGCAGAGTTGGGGGGCTTAGCACAGATACGCAGTATTTT	CATSRVGGLSTDTQYF
once	TRBV29-1	TRBJ1-1	NA	TGCAGCGATCTGGCTAGGAACACTGAAGCTTTCTTT	CSDLARNTEAFF
many	TRBV13	TRBJ1-4	TRBD1	TGTGCCAGCAGTCGCGACAGGGATGAAAAACTGTTTTTT	CASSRDRDEKLFF
many	TRBV20-1	TRBJ2-1	NA	TGCAGTGCTAGACCGCGGTACAGCGGGCGCCTCAGCTCCTACAATGAGCAGTTCTTC	CSARPRYSGRLSSYNEQFF
many	TRBV12-3/TRBV12-4	TRBJ1-5	NA	TGTGCCAGCAGACCAGGAGGCAATCAGCCCCAGCATTTT	CASRPGGNQPQHF
many	TRBV19	TRBJ1-5	NA	TGTGCCAGTAGTCCAACCAGGGGCAATCAGCCCCAGCATTTT	CASSPTRGNQPQHF
many	TRBV20-1	TRBJ2-3	TRBD2	TGCAGTGCTAGAGCTAGCGGGGGGGCCGTTTTGGGGCAGTATTTT	CSARASGGAVLGQYF
NA	TRBV4-2	TRBJ2-1	NA	TGTGCCAGCAGCCAAGGCGTCCCGGGCCCTCCTTTAGAGCAGTTCTTC	CASSQGVPGPPLEQFF
NA	TRBV7-2	TRBJ2-3	TRBD2	TGTGCCAGCAGCTTCACCCTGGGACTAGCGGGAAGCCCTAGCACAGATACGCAGTATTTT	CASSFTLGLAGSPSTDTQYF
many	TRBV7-3	TRBJ2-5	NA	TGTGCCAGCAGCTTGGGACGTGGCGGGGGCGGATTAGAGACCCAGTACTTC	CASSLGRGGGGLETQYF
many	TRBV27	TRBJ2-1	NA	TGTGCCAGCAGTCCCGCCCGCAGGCAAACCTACAATGAGCAGTTCTTC	CASSPARRQTYNEQFF
many	TRBV12-3/TRBV12-4	TRBJ2-7	NA	TGTGCCAGCAGTGGAGGGCCGCTCGAGCAGTACTTC	CASSGGPLEQYF
few	TRBV12-3/TRBV12-4	TRBJ1-5	NA	TGTGCCAGCACCGAAGGGGCCGGGAGCAATCAGCCCCAGCATTTT	CASTEGAGSNQPQHF
many	TRBV28	TRBJ2-7	NA	TGTGCCAGCAGTTTATCTGGTATCAGCTACGAGCAGTACTTC	CASSLSGISYEQYF
few	TRBV5-1	TRBJ2-3	TRBD2	TGCGCCAGCAGCAATCCTCTAGCGGGTAGCACAGATACGCAGTATTTT	CASSNPLAGSTDTQYF
NA	TRBV5-4	TRBJ2-7	TRBD1	TGTGCCAGCAGCCGCCGGACAGGGAACTCCTACGAGCAGTACTTC	CASSRRTGNSYEQYF
NA	TRBV29-1	TRBJ2-7	TRBD2	TGCAGCGTTGAAGGCGGGAGCGAGCAGTACTTC	CSVEGGSEQYF
few	TRBV6-5	TRBJ2-3	TRBD1	TGTGCCAGCACCCGACTCGGGACAGGGGGCACAGATACGCAGTATTTT	CASTRLGTGGTDTQYF
NA	TRBV28	TRBJ1-2	NA	TGTGCCACCCCGTGGGGGGCTAGGGGCTACACCTTC	CATPWGARGYTF
many	TRBV27	TRBJ1-2	NA	TGTGCCAGCAGTCCCCAGGGGCCGTATGGCTACACCTTC	CASSPQGPYGYTF
NA	TRBV6-2/TRBV6-3	TRBJ1-5	NA	TGTGCCAGCAGTAACCCCGGGACGCAACAGCCCCAGCATTTT	CASSNPGTQQPQHF
few	TRBV25-1	TRBJ2-6	NA	TGTGCCAGCAGTGATTCTGGGGCCAACGTCCTGACTTTC	CASSDSGANVLTF